This entry features one TCR beta chain sequence. Antigen specificity is unknown. Unique molecular identifiers were in the cDNA, with template-switch universal primer binding. TCRdb passed the 5' RACE reads through MiXCR, listing each CDR3 protein once. Among roughly 1,500,000 distinct CDR3 sequences listed, more than 30% were seen once. Healthy Caucasian donors formed the entire cohort. The data were taken from a study of identical twins. General study points: The authors drew conclusions from cross-sectional statistical analysis rather than following the same donors.

This CDR3 has 13 amino acids. CDR1 PRHDT and CDR2 FYEKMQ come from the germline V gene (reference sequence). The sample taken for sequencing was cord blood. The chain combines TRBV13 with TRBJ2-5, with D perhaps matching TRBD1 (6 bases). The tail of the sequence fits TRBJ2-7 better, so the J call may be wrong. This receptor was taken from a newborn girl in good health. The CDR3 protein is CASSIIQGSEQYF. In DNA, the CDR3 is TGTGCCAGCAGCATAATACAGGGTTCCGAGCAGTACTTC.